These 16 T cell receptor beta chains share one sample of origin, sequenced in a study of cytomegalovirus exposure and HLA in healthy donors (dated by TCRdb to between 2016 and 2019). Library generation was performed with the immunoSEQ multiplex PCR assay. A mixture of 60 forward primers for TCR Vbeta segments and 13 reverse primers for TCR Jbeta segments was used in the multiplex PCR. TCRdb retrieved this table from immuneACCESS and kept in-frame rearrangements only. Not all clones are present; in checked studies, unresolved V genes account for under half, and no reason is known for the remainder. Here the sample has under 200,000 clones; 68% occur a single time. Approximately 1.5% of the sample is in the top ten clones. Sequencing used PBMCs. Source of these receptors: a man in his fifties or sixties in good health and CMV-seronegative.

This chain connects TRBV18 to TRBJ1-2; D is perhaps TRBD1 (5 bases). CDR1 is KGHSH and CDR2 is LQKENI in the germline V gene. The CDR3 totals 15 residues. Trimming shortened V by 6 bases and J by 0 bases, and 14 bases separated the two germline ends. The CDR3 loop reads CASSLNRITNYGYTF. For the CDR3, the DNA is TGTGCCAGCTCGCTTAACAGGATTACTAACTATGGCTACACCTTC.

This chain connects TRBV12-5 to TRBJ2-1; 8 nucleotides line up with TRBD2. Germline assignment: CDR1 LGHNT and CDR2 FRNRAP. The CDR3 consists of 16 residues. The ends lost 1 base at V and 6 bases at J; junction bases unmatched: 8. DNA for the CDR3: TGTGCTAGTGGTTTGGCCGCGGGGGGCGGCTTCAATGAGCAGTTCTTC. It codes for CASGLAAGGGFNEQFF.

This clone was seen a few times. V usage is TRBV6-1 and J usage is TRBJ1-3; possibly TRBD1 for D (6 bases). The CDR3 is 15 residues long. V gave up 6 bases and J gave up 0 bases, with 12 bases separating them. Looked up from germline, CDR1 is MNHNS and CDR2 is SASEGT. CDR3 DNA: TGTGCCAGCAGCGAGGGGGGGAGCTCTGGAAACACCATATATTTT. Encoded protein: CASSEGGSSGNTIYF.

The CDR3: CASSQVFRRDTDTQYF. The CDR3 DNA reads as TGCGCCAGCAGCCAAGTATTCCGGCGGGACACAGATACGCAGTATTTT. The rearrangement joins TRBV4-1 to TRBJ2-3; weak D call: TRBD2 (6 bases). Germline CDR1 and CDR2: MGHRA and YSYEKL. The CDR3 contains 16 residues. V lost 1 base to trimming and J lost 2 bases, with 13 bases between them.

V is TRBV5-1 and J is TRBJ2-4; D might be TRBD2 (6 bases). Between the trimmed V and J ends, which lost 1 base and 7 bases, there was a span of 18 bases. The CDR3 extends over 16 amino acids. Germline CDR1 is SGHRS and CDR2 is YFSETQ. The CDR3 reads CASSLYGLVGRNIQYF. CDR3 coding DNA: TGCGCCAGCAGCTTGTATGGGTTAGTTGGGAGGAACATTCAGTACTTC.

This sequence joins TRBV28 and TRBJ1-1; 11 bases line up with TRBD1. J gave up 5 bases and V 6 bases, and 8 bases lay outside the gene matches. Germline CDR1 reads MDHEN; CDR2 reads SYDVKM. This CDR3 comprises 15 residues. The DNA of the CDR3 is TGTGCCAGCAGGCCCGGACAGGGGGCGAGGACTGAAGCTTTCTTT. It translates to CASRPGQGARTEAFF. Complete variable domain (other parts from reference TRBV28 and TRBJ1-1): DVKVTQSSRYLVKRTGEKVFLECVQDMDHENMFWYRQDPGLGLRLIYFSYDVKMKEKGDIPEGYSVSREKKERFSLILESASTNQTSMYLCASRPGQGARTEAFFGQGTRLTVV.

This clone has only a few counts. Here the CDR3 reads CASSVETGGGETQYF. The CDR3 DNA reads TGTGCCAGTTCGGTAGAGACAGGGGGCGGGGAGACCCAGTACTTC. V usage is TRBV2 and J usage is TRBJ2-5, with 10 bases lining up with TRBD1. V lost 9 bases, J lost 5 bases, and 12 bases stayed unmatched. The CDR3 is 15 residues long. CDR1 is SNHLY and CDR2 is FYNNEI in the germline V gene.

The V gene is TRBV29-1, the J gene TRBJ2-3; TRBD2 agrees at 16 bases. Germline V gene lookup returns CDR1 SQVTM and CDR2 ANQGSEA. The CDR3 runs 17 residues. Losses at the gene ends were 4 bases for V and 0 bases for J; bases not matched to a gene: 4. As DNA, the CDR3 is TGCAGCGTTGCGGGACTAGCGGGGGGGCTCAGCACAGATACGCAGTATTTT. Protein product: CSVAGLAGGLSTDTQYF.

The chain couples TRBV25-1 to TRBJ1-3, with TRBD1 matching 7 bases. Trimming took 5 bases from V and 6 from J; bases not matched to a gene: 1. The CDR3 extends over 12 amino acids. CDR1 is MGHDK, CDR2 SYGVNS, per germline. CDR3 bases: TGTGCCAGCAGTACAGGGGAAAACACCATATATTTT. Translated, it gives CASSTGENTIYF.

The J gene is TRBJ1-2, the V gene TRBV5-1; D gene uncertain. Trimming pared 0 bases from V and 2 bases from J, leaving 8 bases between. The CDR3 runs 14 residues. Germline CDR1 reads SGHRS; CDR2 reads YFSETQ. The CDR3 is CASSLDSQNYGYTF. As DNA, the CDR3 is TGCGCCAGCAGCTTGGACAGCCAAAACTATGGCTACACCTTC.

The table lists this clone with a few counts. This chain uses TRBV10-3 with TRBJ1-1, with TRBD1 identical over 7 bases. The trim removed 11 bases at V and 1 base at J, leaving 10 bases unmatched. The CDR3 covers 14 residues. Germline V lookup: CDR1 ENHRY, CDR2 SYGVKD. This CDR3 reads CALRDSDQNTEAFF. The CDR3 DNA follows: TGTGCCCTGAGGGACAGCGACCAGAACACTGAAGCTTTCTTT.

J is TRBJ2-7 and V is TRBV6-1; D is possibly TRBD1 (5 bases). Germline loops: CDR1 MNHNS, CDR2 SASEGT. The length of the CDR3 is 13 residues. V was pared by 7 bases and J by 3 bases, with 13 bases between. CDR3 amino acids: CASTPGLFYEQYF. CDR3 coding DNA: TGTGCCAGCACCCCAGGGTTGTTCTACGAGCAGTACTTC.

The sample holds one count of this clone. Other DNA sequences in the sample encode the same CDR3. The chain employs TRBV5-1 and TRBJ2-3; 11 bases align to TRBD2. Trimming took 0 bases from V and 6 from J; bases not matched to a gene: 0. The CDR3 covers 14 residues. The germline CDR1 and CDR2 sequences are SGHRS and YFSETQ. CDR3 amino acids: CASSLGTSGDTQYF. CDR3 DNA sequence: TGCGCCAGCAGCTTGGGGACTAGCGGGGATACGCAGTATTTT. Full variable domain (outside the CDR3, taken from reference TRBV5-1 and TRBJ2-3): KAGVTQTPRYLIKTRGQQVTLSCSPISGHRSVSWYQQTPGQGLQFLFEYFSETQRNKGNFPGRFSGRQFSNSRSEMNVSTLELGDSALYLCASSLGTSGDTQYFGPGTRLTVL.

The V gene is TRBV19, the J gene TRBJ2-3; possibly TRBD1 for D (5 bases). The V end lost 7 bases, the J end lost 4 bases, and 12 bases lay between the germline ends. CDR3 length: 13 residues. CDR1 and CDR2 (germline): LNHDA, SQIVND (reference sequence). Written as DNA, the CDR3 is TGTGCCAGTAAGGGGCTTGGCCCAGATACGCAGTATTTT. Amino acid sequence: CASKGLGPDTQYF.

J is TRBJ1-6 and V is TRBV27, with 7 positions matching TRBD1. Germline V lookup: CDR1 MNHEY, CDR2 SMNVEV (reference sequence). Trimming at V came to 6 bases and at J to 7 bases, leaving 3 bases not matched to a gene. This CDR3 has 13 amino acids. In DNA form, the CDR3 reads TGTGCCAGCAGGACGACAGGGAATTCACCCCTCCACTTT. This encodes CASRTTGNSPLHF.

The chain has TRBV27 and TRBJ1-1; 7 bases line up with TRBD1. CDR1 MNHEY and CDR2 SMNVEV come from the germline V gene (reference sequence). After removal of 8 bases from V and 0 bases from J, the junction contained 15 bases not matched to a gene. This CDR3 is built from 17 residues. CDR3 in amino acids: CASFRTGRGRMNTEAFF. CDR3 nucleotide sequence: TGTGCCAGCTTCCGGACAGGCAGAGGGAGGATGAACACTGAAGCTTTCTTT.